These 30 T cell receptor beta chains originate from one sample sequenced in a study of cytomegalovirus exposure and HLA in healthy donors. Both 60 Vbeta primers and 13 Jbeta primers went into the PCR. Repertoires were generated with immunoSEQ multiplex PCR, while TCRdb's copy carries only in-frame clones and drops some. In the table there are about 94,000 clones, over 60% of which are singletons. The sequencing sample was made of PBMCs. These receptors were collected from a young man in good health and CMV-seronegative.

Written as DNA, the CDR3 is TGTGCCAGCAGCCATATAGCGGGAGGGAGATACGAGCAGTACTTC. Its protein product is CASSHIAGGRYEQYF. The chain carries TRBV14 and TRBJ2-7; 11 nucleotides align to TRBD2. Germline values: CDR1 SGHDN, CDR2 FVKESK. This CDR3 spans 15 amino acids. V shed 3 bases, J shed 4 bases, and the junction held 5 bases outside the gene matches. The complete variable domain, with remaining parts taken from reference TRBV14 and TRBJ2-7, reads EAGVTQFPSHSVIEKGQTVTLRCDPISGHDNLYWYRRVMGKEIKFLLHFVKESKQDESGMPNNRFLAERTGGTYSTLKVQPAELEDSGVYFCASSHIAGGRYEQYFGPGTRLTVT.

V gene TRBV29-1 combines with J gene TRBJ2-7, with 7 bases that match TRBD1. Germline CDR1 reads SQVTM; CDR2 reads ANQGSEA. The CDR3 loop spans 12 amino acids. The V segment lost 7 bases and the J segment 2 bases; nucleotides outside the gene matches: 5. This CDR3 reads CSARQGAYEQYF. CDR3 nucleotides: TGCAGCGCCCGACAGGGAGCCTACGAGCAGTACTTC.

The V and J genes are TRBV9 and TRBJ1-4; 9 bases fit TRBD1. The CDR3 covers 18 residues. Germline V gene sequence: CDR1 SGDLS, CDR2 YYNGEE. Trimming took 3 bases from V and 4 from J; bases not matched to a gene: 13. The CDR3 sequence is CASSAGTGPRRLNEKLFF. Written as DNA, the CDR3 is TGTGCCAGCAGCGCCGGGACAGGGCCCCGACGACTTAATGAAAAACTGTTTTTT.

A few counts support this clone. The chain employs TRBV5-1 and TRBJ2-1, with 8 nucleotides matching TRBD2. V trimming: 4 bases; J trimming: 0 bases; junction bases outside the gene matches: 3. Germline V gives CDR1 SGHRS, CDR2 YFSETQ. The CDR3 consists of 15 residues. The CDR3: CASSTGLASYNEQFF. The DNA of the CDR3 is TGCGCCAGCAGCACCGGACTAGCCTCCTACAATGAGCAGTTCTTC.

This sequence joins TRBV11-2 and TRBJ2-1, with 9 bases matching TRBD2. Trimming cost V 2 bases and J 6 bases; bases outside gene matches: 11. The germline V gene has CDR1 SGHAT and CDR2 FQNNGV. This CDR3 contains 17 residues. DNA of the CDR3: TGTGCCAGCAGCTTATTCCGTGGCGGGGGGGCCTTCAATGAGCAGTTCTTC. Protein sequence: CASSLFRGGGAFNEQFF. Drawing the rest from reference TRBV11-2 and TRBJ2-1, the complete variable domain is EAGVAQSPRYKIIEKRQSVAFWCNPISGHATLYWYQQILGQGPKLLIQFQNNGVVDDSQLPKDRFSAERLKGVDSTLKIQPAKLEDSAVYLCASSLFRGGGAFNEQFFGPGTRLTVL.

This clone was detected once. The V gene is TRBV6-6, the J gene TRBJ2-5; TRBD2 agrees at 10 bases. Germline trimming cut 2 bases from V and 0 bases from J; bases unmatched to any gene: 3. Germline CDR1 is MNHNY and CDR2 is SVGAGI (reference sequence). The CDR3 spans 16 residues. CDR3 DNA: TGTGCCAGCAGTTACCTTAGCGGGGGGAACCAAGAGACCCAGTACTTC. Protein sequence: CASSYLSGGNQETQYF.

CDR3 bases: TGTGCCAGCAGCCTCTCTAGCGGCTTTGATACGCAGTATTTT. Encoded protein: CASSLSSGFDTQYF. The chain recombines TRBV2 with TRBJ2-3; TRBD2 matches 7 bases. From germline, CDR1 is SNHLY and CDR2 FYNNEI. The J segment lost 6 bases and the V segment lost 6 bases, leaving 9 bases of the junction unmatched. This CDR3 is built from 14 residues.

The table lists this clone with a few counts. The chain joins TRBV5-6 to TRBJ1-3; no firm D call. There are 14 residues in the CDR3. CDR1 is SGHDT, CDR2 YYEEEE, per germline. Trimming removed 2 bases from V and 1 base from J, with 7 bases in between. CDR3 protein: CASSLEQSGNTIYF. The CDR3, as DNA: TGTGCCAGCAGCTTAGAACAGTCTGGAAACACCATATATTTT.

The chain joins TRBV19 to TRBJ2-3; D may be TRBD2 (6 bases). With 5 bases removed from V and 0 bases from J, the gap between germline ends came to 9 bases. Germline CDR1 is LNHDA and CDR2 is SQIVND (reference sequence). This CDR3 has 14 residues. The CDR3 DNA reads as TGTGCCAGTAGTCGGGGGATTAGCACAGATACGCAGTATTTT. It is translated as CASSRGISTDTQYF.

The V and J genes are TRBV4-1 and TRBJ1-1; weak D call: TRBD1 (5 bases). Germline lookup yields CDR1 MGHRA and CDR2 YSYEKL. V was cut by 3 bases and J by 2 bases, with 13 bases left in between. The CDR3 length is 15 residues. The CDR3 coding sequence is TGCGCCAGCAGCCATCCCGGGAGGGGAAACACTGAAGCTTTCTTT. It specifies CASSHPGRGNTEAFF.

This clone was seen a few times. The rearrangement joins TRBV19 to TRBJ1-2; a possible D gene is TRBD1 (6 bases). V lost 5 bases and J lost 3, with 10 bases in between. The CDR3 is 13 residues long. Germline V gene lookup returns CDR1 LNHDA and CDR2 SQIVND (reference sequence). The chain's CDR3 is CASSQQGHYGYTF. Written as DNA, the CDR3 is TGTGCCAGTAGTCAACAGGGCCACTATGGCTACACCTTC.

The chain has TRBV18 and TRBJ2-7; TRBD2 agrees at 14 bases. CDR1 and CDR2 (germline): KGHSH, LQKENI. With 3 bases clipped from V and 7 bases from J, the junction kept 5 bases outside the gene matches. The CDR3 covers 15 residues. CDR3 sequence reads: CASSPGTSGRWEQYF. The CDR3 DNA sequence: TGTGCCAGCTCACCTGGGACTAGCGGGAGATGGGAGCAGTACTTC.

V usage is TRBV9 and J usage is TRBJ2-3; 7 bases line up with TRBD2. This CDR3 has 17 amino acids. Germline V gives CDR1 SGDLS, CDR2 YYNGEE. V was clipped by 0 bases and J by 0 bases; unmatched bases: 7. Here the CDR3 DNA reads TGTGCCAGCAGCGTAGGATGGGGACTACCTAGCACAGATACGCAGTATTTT. It yields the protein CASSVGWGLPSTDTQYF.

The V and J genes are TRBV4-3 and TRBJ2-2; D is possibly TRBD2 (6 bases). The CDR3 spans 15 residues. Germline CDR1 is LGHNA and CDR2 is YSLEER. V was cut by 4 bases and J by 3 bases, with 12 bases left in between. The CDR3 DNA reads as TGCGCCAGCAGCCTTAGGGACTTGGACACCGGGGAGCTGTTTTTT. This gives the protein CASSLRDLDTGELFF.

This clone was seen more than once but under ten times. A read error may account for a junction end that differs from germline. The chain is built from TRBV6-4 and TRBJ2-3; 8 nucleotides match TRBD2. This CDR3 is built from 14 residues. Germline V lookup: CDR1 MRHNA, CDR2 SNTAGT. Written as DNA, the CDR3 is TGTGCCGGCAGTGCGGGGGGTGGCACAGATACGCAGTATTTT. As protein: CAGSAGGGTDTQYF.

The chain recombines TRBV29-1 with TRBJ1-1; maybe TRBD1 (6 bases). Trimming removed 3 bases at V and 0 bases at J, with 11 bases between. Looked up from germline, CDR1 is SQVTM and CDR2 is ANQGSEA. This CDR3 is 14 amino acids long. DNA of the CDR3: TGCAGCGTTGAGGGGCAGGGGATGAACACTGAAGCTTTCTTT. It codes for CSVEGQGMNTEAFF.

V gene TRBV5-1 combines with J gene TRBJ2-3; 7 positions match TRBD1. The CDR3 totals 16 residues. V lost 0 bases, J lost 4 bases, and 8 bases stayed unmatched. Germline CDR1 reads SGHRS; CDR2 reads YFSETQ. CDR3 nucleotide sequence: TGCGCCAGCAGCTTGGCCGTCGACAGGGCGGCAGATACGCAGTATTTT. Its translation is CASSLAVDRAADTQYF.

The V call is TRBV7-2, the J call TRBJ1-5; D gene uncertain. Germline V gene sequence: CDR1 SGHTA, CDR2 FQGNSA. V was pared by 2 bases and J by 4 bases, with 6 bases between. This CDR3 is built from 13 residues. In DNA form, the CDR3 reads TGTGCCAGCAGCTTACTACAGAATCAGCCCCAGCATTTT. Its protein product is CASSLLQNQPQHF.

The chain couples TRBV20-1 to TRBJ2-5; D is unclear. The J call is in doubt because the DNA end fits TRBJ2-7 better. Per the germline V gene, CDR1 is DFQATT and CDR2 is SNEGSKA (reference sequence). This CDR3 has 11 residues. CDR3 coding DNA: TGCAGTGCTACAAGCTCCTACGAGCAGTACTTC. Residues: CSATSSYEQYF.

The J gene is TRBJ2-7, the V gene TRBV7-9, with D perhaps matching TRBD2 (5 bases). Trimming removed 5 bases from V and 0 bases from J, with 11 bases in between. Germline V CDR1 and CDR2: SEHNR, FQNEAQ (reference sequence). This CDR3 contains 14 residues. The CDR3 region is CASSRPGFSYEQYF. In nucleotides, the CDR3 is TGTGCCAGCAGCCGTCCGGGGTTCTCCTACGAGCAGTACTTC.

A few counts support this clone. This rearrangement joins TRBV7-9 to TRBJ1-3; D may be TRBD1 (6 bases). The CDR3 covers 15 residues. V shed 6 bases and J shed 3 bases, with 15 bases lying between them. CDR1 and CDR2 (germline): SEHNR, FQNEAQ (reference sequence). CDR3 DNA sequence: TGTGCCAGCAGGCCTAAGGACAGACTTGGAAACACCATATATTTT. As protein: CASRPKDRLGNTIYF. The whole variable domain, filled in from reference TRBV7-9 and TRBJ1-3, reads DTGVSQNPRHKITKRGQNVTFRCDPISEHNRLYWYRQTLGQGPEFLTYFQNEAQLEKSRLLSDRFSAERPKGSFSTLEIQRTEQGDSAMYLCASRPKDRLGNTIYFGEGSWLTVV.

V usage is TRBV7-3 and J usage is TRBJ2-5, with a weak D call TRBD1 (5 bases). V lost 0 bases, J lost 5 bases, and 7 bases lay in between. There are 13 residues in the CDR3. CDR1 and CDR2 from the germline V gene are SGHTA and FQGTGA. CDR3 in amino acids: CASSLTGVETQYF. CDR3 nucleotide sequence: TGTGCCAGCAGCTTAACAGGGGTCGAGACCCAGTACTTC.

The chain carries TRBV6-1 and TRBJ2-5; D is possibly TRBD2 (7 bases). CDR3 size: 15 residues. The V end was cut by 2 bases, the J end by 5 bases, with 15 bases between. CDR1 and CDR2 from the germline V gene are MNHNS and SASEGT. This chain's CDR3 is CASSESGGQVETQYF. The CDR3 DNA sequence: TGTGCCAGCAGTGAATCGGGGGGACAAGTGGAGACCCAGTACTTC.

The gene calls are TRBV19 and TRBJ2-1; 12 nucleotides align to TRBD2. The germline gives CDR1 LNHDA, CDR2 SQIVND (reference sequence). The CDR3 length is 14 residues. Trimming took 5 bases from V and 7 from J; bases not matched to a gene: 3. DNA of the CDR3: TGTGCCAGTAGTTCCCTAGCGGGAGGGAATGAGCAGTTCTTC. It codes for CASSSLAGGNEQFF.

The chain is built from TRBV18 and TRBJ1-1; D not resolved. V lost 5 bases and J 0 bases, leaving 4 bases between the germline ends. The CDR3 consists of 12 residues. Germline V gene lookup returns CDR1 KGHSH and CDR2 LQKENI. The CDR3 bases are TGTGCCAGCTCAACTATGAACACTGAAGCTTTCTTT. This codes for CASSTMNTEAFF.

This clone was observed once. This chain connects TRBV2 to TRBJ2-7, with a tentative D call TRBD1 (6 bases). Per germline, CDR1 SNHLY and CDR2 FYNNEI. Trimming pared 9 bases from V and 0 bases from J, leaving 15 bases between. The CDR3 runs to 14 residues. CDR3 nucleotide sequence: TGTGCCAGTGACAGGCCAGATTACTCCTACGAGCAGTACTTC. Translating gives CASDRPDYSYEQYF.

The chain recombines TRBV12-5 with TRBJ1-2; 8 bases match TRBD1. J was trimmed by 8 bases and V by 0 bases; bases with no gene match: 11. Germline CDR1 reads LGHNT; CDR2 reads FRNRAP. CDR3 length: 16 residues. CDR3 residues: CASGLVLYRGEDGYTF. Written as DNA, the CDR3 is TGTGCTAGTGGTTTGGTACTATACAGGGGGGAAGACGGCTACACCTTC.

The rearrangement joins TRBV15 to TRBJ1-4, with TRBD1 matching over 9 bases. With V trimmed by 1 base and J by 2 bases, 8 bases remained unmatched. Germline CDR1 LNHNV, CDR2 YYDKDF (reference sequence). The length of the CDR3 is 18 residues. The CDR3 DNA follows: TGTGCCACCAGCAGAGCTCCGGGACAGGGAAGGACTAATGAAAAACTGTTTTTT. Its translation is CATSRAPGQGRTNEKLFF. The full variable domain, completed using reference TRBV15 and TRBJ1-4, is DAMVIQNPRYQVTQFGKPVTLSCSQTLNHNVMYWYQQKSSQAPKLLFHYYDKDFNNEADTPDNFQSRRPNTSFCFLDIRSPGLGDTAMYLCATSRAPGQGRTNEKLFFGSGTQLSVL.

The chain carries TRBV19 and TRBJ1-5; 10 nucleotides agree with TRBD1. CDR3 length equals 14 residues. Germline CDR1 LNHDA, CDR2 SQIVND (reference sequence). V lost 5 bases to trimming and J lost 6 bases; unmatched junction nucleotides: 4. CDR3 sequence (DNA): TGTGCCAGTAGTGGACAGGGGGAGGGTCAGCCCCAGCATTTT. It translates to CASSGQGEGQPQHF.

The chain uses TRBV7-8 and TRBJ2-7; TRBD2 aligns across 7 bases. V gave up 1 base and J gave up 4 bases; unmatched junction bases: 10. Germline CDR1 SGHVS, CDR2 FQNEAQ. This CDR3 region has 16 residues. The CDR3 DNA follows: TGTGCCAGCAGCTTAGATCGGCCCACGGGGGGTTACGAGCAGTACTTC. It codes for CASSLDRPTGGYEQYF.